Listed below are T cell receptor beta chains from one sample, sequenced in a study of T cell repertoires in cytomegalovirus infection. MiXCR was run by TCRdb on the reads, yielding one entry per CDR3 protein. The top ten clones hold roughly 2.8% of a sample with roughly 760,000 distinct CDR3 sequences, 35% to 45% of them seen once. Sequenced input: PBMCs. The source of these receptors is a human donor in good health (CMV status not recorded). Some clones in this sample may be carry-over from other donors' samples. The CDR3 runs from the conserved cysteine through the conserved F or W. A D gene is named only where the DNA matches it firmly. Size values are once, few and many counts, or a class for expanded clones, and some rows have none.

d_call: -; j_call: TRBJ2-4; clone_size: few; v_call: TRBV28; cdr3_aa: CASSSLGIQYF; cdr3_nt: TGTGCCAGCAGTTCTCTAGGTATTCAGTACTTC
d_call: -; j_call: TRBJ2-5; clone_size: -; v_call: TRBV28; cdr3_aa: CASSNGDGRETQYF; cdr3_nt: TGTGCCAGCAGCAATGGAGATGGGCGGGAGACCCAGTACTTC
d_call: -; j_call: TRBJ1-5; clone_size: few; v_call: TRBV28; cdr3_aa: CASRRPDDRNQPQHF; cdr3_nt: TGTGCCAGCAGGAGGCCCGATGATCGGAATCAGCCCCAGCATTTT
d_call: TRBD2; j_call: TRBJ2-5; clone_size: -; v_call: TRBV6-5; cdr3_aa: CASSYYSGIQETQYF; cdr3_nt: TGTGCCAGCAGTTACTATAGCGGGATTCAAGAGACCCAGTACTTC
d_call: TRBD2; j_call: TRBJ2-1; clone_size: -; v_call: TRBV5-6; cdr3_aa: CASSGLLAGGYNEQFF; cdr3_nt: TGTGCCAGCAGCGGGCTACTAGCGGGGGGGTACAATGAGCAGTTCTTC
d_call: -; j_call: TRBJ1-1; clone_size: few; v_call: TRBV19; cdr3_aa: CASSLSGPHEAFF; cdr3_nt: TGTGCCAGTAGTCTCTCAGGACCCCATGAAGCTTTCTTT
d_call: -; j_call: TRBJ1-3; clone_size: -; v_call: TRBV7-8; cdr3_aa: CASSLEAGRGNTIYF; cdr3_nt: TGTGCCAGCAGCTTAGAGGCAGGGAGGGGAAACACCATATATTTT
d_call: -; j_call: TRBJ2-3; clone_size: many; v_call: TRBV7-8; cdr3_aa: CASSLAAGTPSGDTQYF; cdr3_nt: TGTGCCAGCAGCTTAGCGGCCGGGACACCGTCGGGAGATACGCAGTATTTT
d_call: -; j_call: TRBJ1-2; clone_size: -; v_call: TRBV18; cdr3_aa: CASSPTLGRDYGYTF; cdr3_nt: TGTGCCAGCTCACCAACCTTGGGACGGGATTATGGCTACACCTTC
d_call: -; j_call: TRBJ2-5; clone_size: -; v_call: TRBV29-1; cdr3_aa: CSVEDLPAGWRETQYF; cdr3_nt: TGCAGCGTTGAAGATCTTCCAGCGGGTTGGAGGGAGACCCAGTACTTC
d_call: -; j_call: TRBJ1-1; clone_size: few; v_call: TRBV7-2; cdr3_aa: CASSLDSSRAFF; cdr3_nt: TGTGCCAGCAGCCTGGACAGTAGTAGGGCTTTCTTT
d_call: -; j_call: TRBJ1-1; clone_size: few; v_call: TRBV18; cdr3_aa: CASSSKLGRTEAFF; cdr3_nt: TGTGCCAGCTCATCGAAATTGGGGAGAACTGAAGCTTTCTTT
d_call: -; j_call: TRBJ2-3; clone_size: -; v_call: TRBV7-2; cdr3_aa: CASSLVGQMSYTQYF; cdr3_nt: TGTGCCAGCAGCTTAGTTGGTCAGATGTCGTATACGCAGTATTTT
d_call: TRBD2; j_call: TRBJ2-7; clone_size: few; v_call: TRBV27; cdr3_aa: CASSPSGISYEQYF; cdr3_nt: TGTGCCAGCAGCCCTAGCGGAATCTCCTACGAGCAGTACTTC
d_call: TRBD1; j_call: TRBJ2-7; clone_size: few; v_call: TRBV28; cdr3_aa: CASSLRGQGLEQYF; cdr3_nt: TGTGCCAGCAGTTTAAGGGGACAGGGACTCGAGCAGTACTTC